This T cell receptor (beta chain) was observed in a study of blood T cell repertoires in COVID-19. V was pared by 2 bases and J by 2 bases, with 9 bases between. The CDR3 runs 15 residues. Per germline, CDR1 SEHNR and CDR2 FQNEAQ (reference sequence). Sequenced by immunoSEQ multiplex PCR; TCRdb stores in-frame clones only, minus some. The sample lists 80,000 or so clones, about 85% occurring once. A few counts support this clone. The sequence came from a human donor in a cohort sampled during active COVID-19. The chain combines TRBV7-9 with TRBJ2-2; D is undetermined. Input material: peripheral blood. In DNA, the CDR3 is TGTGCCAGCAGCTTATCAACACCTAACACCGGGGAGCTGTTTTTT. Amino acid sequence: CASSLSTPNTGELFF.